The 29 T cell receptor beta chains listed next were all sequenced from one sample in a study of T cells in Graves' hyperthyroidism and ophthalmopathy. RNA transcripts provided the source from which TCR beta CDR3 regions were amplified. A set of HTBI primers served as the primers for a first-round RT-PCR of the TCR CDR3. A single record per CDR3 protein comes from TCRdb applying MiXCR to the multiplex PCR reads. The table has 550,000 to 850,000 distinct CDR3 sequences, 18% seen once. Sequenced sample: blood. The origin of the receptors is a woman in her fifties or sixties with Graves' hyperthyroidism that later progressed to Graves' ophthalmopathy.

CDR3 amino acids: CATSREKGQNSPLHF. The DNA for the CDR3 is TGTGCCACCAGCAGAGAGAAAGGACAGAATTCACCCCTCCACTTT. V and J are TRBV15 and TRBJ1-6, with a possible D match to TRBD1 (6 bases). Germline CDR1 is LNHNV and CDR2 is YYDKDF (reference sequence). The CDR3 runs to 15 residues. The V gene lost 0 bases and the J gene lost 7 bases, with 10 bases spanning the gap.

The J gene is TRBJ1-1, the V gene TRBV29-1, with D perhaps TRBD1 (6 bases). The CDR3 is 13 amino acids. The ends were cut back, 7 bases at V and 4 bases at J, with 16 bases in the middle. Germline CDR1 and CDR2: SQVTM and ANQGSEA. The CDR3 DNA is TGCAGCGGCTACAGGGAGCCGGCCACTGAAGCTTTCTTT. Translated, it gives CSGYREPATEAFF.

Many counts were recorded for this clonotype. The chain couples TRBV6-1 to TRBJ1-1; the match to TRBD1 covers 11 bases. Germline CDR1 is MNHNS and CDR2 is SASEGT. CDR3 length: 15 residues. V shed 4 bases and J 10 bases; nucleotides not matched to a gene: 11. CDR3 nucleotide sequence: TGTGCCAGCAGTGTTCCCGGGACAGGGGGAGTACGAGCTTTCTTT. This translates into CASSVPGTGGVRAFF.

There are many counts of this clonotype. The chain uses TRBV11-3 and TRBJ2-1, with D perhaps given as TRBD1 or TRBD2 (5 bases each). The V and J ends lost 4 bases and 4 bases respectively, with 11 bases between them. The CDR3 covers 14 residues. CDR1 and CDR2 (germline): SGHNT, YENEEA. In nucleotides, the CDR3 is TGTGCCAGCAGCTCGTCGGGACCGTACAATGAGCAGTTCTTC. It is translated as CASSSSGPYNEQFF.

This clonotype has a count of ten or more. This chain uses TRBV11-2 with TRBJ2-1, with 9 positions matching TRBD2. The CDR3 has 15 residues. The trim removed 0 bases at V and 5 bases at J, leaving 2 bases unmatched. From germline, CDR1 is SGHAT and CDR2 FQNNGV. The CDR3, as DNA: TGTGCCAGCAGCTTAGAGCGGGGGGGCCACAATGAGCAGTTCTTC. It specifies CASSLERGGHNEQFF.

This clonotype occurred many times. The rearrangement uses TRBV9 and TRBJ2-1, with 8 nucleotides matching TRBD2. V was pared by 2 bases and J by 9 bases, with 4 bases of the junction left unmatched. CDR3 size: 13 residues. Germline loops: CDR1 SGDLS, CDR2 YYNGEE. The CDR3: CASSVGLVGEQFF. The CDR3 DNA reads as TGTGCCAGCAGCGTGGGACTAGTCGGTGAGCAGTTCTTC.

V and J are TRBV6-2 or TRBV6-3 and TRBJ2-2, with D uncertain. CDR3 length equals 11 residues. CDR1 is MNHEY, CDR2 SVGEGT, per germline. V lost 5 bases to trimming and J lost 6 bases, with 4 bases between them. The CDR3, as DNA: TGTGCCAGCAGTCACGCCGGGGAGCTGTTTTTT. This codes for CASSHAGELFF.

A few counts support this clonotype. V usage is TRBV6-1 and J usage is TRBJ2-2, with D tentatively TRBD1 (6 bases). V lost 3 bases to trimming and J lost 6 bases, with 11 bases between them. There are 14 residues in the CDR3. The germline CDR1 and CDR2 sequences are MNHNS and SASEGT. CDR3 protein: CASSDTGFPGELFF. The CDR3 DNA sequence: TGTGCCAGCAGTGATACAGGGTTTCCCGGGGAGCTGTTTTTT.

At least ten counts were recorded for this clonotype. The gene calls are TRBV7-9 and TRBJ2-5; D ambiguous. Trimming removed 10 bases from V and 5 bases from J, with 32 bases in between. Germline V gene lookup returns CDR1 SEHNR and CDR2 FQNEAQ (reference sequence). This CDR3 comprises 18 residues. The CDR3 bases are TGTGCCACTAATGGGGTGAATCCGGGCTACCGATCGTGGGAGACCCAGTACTTC. Residues: CATNGVNPGYRSWETQYF. Drawing the rest from reference TRBV7-9 and TRBJ2-5, the complete variable domain is DTGVSQNPRHKITKRGQNVTFRCDPISEHNRLYWYRQTLGQGPEFLTYFQNEAQLEKSRLLSDRFSAERPKGSFSTLEIQRTEQGDSAMYLCATNGVNPGYRSWETQYFGPGTRLLVL.

CDR3: CASLVPVGMGTEAFF. The CDR3 coding sequence is TGCGCCAGCTTGGTTCCAGTCGGCATGGGCACTGAAGCTTTCTTT. The chain combines TRBV5-1 with TRBJ1-1, with no clear D. The CDR3 is made up of 15 amino acids. V dropped 7 bases and J dropped 4 bases, with 20 bases sitting between them. Germline V CDR1 and CDR2: SGHRS, YFSETQ.

This clonotype was recorded at least ten times. This chain joins TRBV11-2 and TRBJ2-7; a weak D match, TRBD1 (7 bases). The length of the CDR3 is 16 residues. Germline assignment: CDR1 SGHAT and CDR2 FQNNGV. V was trimmed by 4 bases and J by 5 bases, leaving 21 bases between them. CDR3 protein: CASSSEGQPEIDEQYF. Written as DNA, the CDR3 is TGTGCCAGCAGCTCGGAGGGACAGCCGGAGATCGACGAGCAGTACTTC.

This clonotype occurred many times. J is TRBJ2-5 and V is TRBV30, with 11 bases matching TRBD2. Germline V gene sequence: CDR1 GTSNPN, CDR2 SVGIG (reference sequence). The ends lost 0 bases at V and 7 bases at J; junction bases unmatched: 7. The CDR3 is 15 amino acids. Here the CDR3 DNA reads TGTGCCTGGAGTGTAGGTCTAGCGGGGGGAGGGACCCAGTACTTC. Encoded protein: CAWSVGLAGGGTQYF.

This clonotype was counted at least ten times. This sequence joins TRBV12-3 or TRBV12-4 and TRBJ2-7; D is unresolved. V lost 4 bases and J 2 bases, leaving 15 bases between the germline ends. CDR3 size: 15 residues. The CDR3 coding sequence is TGTGCCAGCAGTTGGTGGCAGGAATCCCCCTACGAGCAGTACTTC. This sequence encodes CASSWWQESPYEQYF.

This clonotype was detected ten times or more. The V gene is TRBV11-2, the J gene TRBJ1-4; D uncertain. Between the trimmed V and J ends, which lost 5 bases and 8 bases, there was a span of 9 bases. This CDR3 comprises 12 residues. CDR1 SGHAT and CDR2 FQNNGV come from the germline V gene. CDR3 DNA: TGTGCCAGCAGCGCAAGGGAAGAAAAACTGTTTTTT. Residues: CASSAREEKLFF.

This rearrangement joins TRBV12-3 or TRBV12-4 to TRBJ2-1, with D maybe TRBD2 (6 bases). Trimming took 6 bases from V and 0 from J, leaving 12 bases between them. The CDR3 sequence is 15 residues long. CDR3 in DNA: TGTGCCAGCAGCACCGCGGGGAGCTCCTACAATGAGCAGTTCTTC. Translation: CASSTAGSSYNEQFF.

A few counts support this clonotype. The V call is TRBV12-5, the J call TRBJ1-5; a weak D match, TRBD1 (5 bases). The V gene's germline CDR1 is LGHNT and CDR2 FRNRAP. With 7 bases removed from V and 6 bases from J, the gap between germline ends came to 13 bases. CDR3 length equals 13 residues. The CDR3 sequence: CASARDFAQPQHF. The CDR3 coding sequence is TGTGCTAGTGCCCGGGACTTCGCTCAGCCCCAGCATTTT.

This clonotype was counted ten times or more. V gene TRBV12-3 or TRBV12-4 combines with J gene TRBJ2-5, with D tentatively TRBD2 (6 bases). The ends were cut back, 7 bases at V and 5 bases at J, with 11 bases in the middle. The CDR3 spans 12 residues. The CDR3 DNA is TGTGCCAGCACCTGGGGGGAGGAGACCCAGTACTTC. This translates into CASTWGEETQYF.

The chain has TRBV20-1 and TRBJ2-2; TRBD2 aligns across 11 bases. Trimming took 6 bases from V and 2 from J; bases not matched to a gene: 5. CDR3 length: 15 residues. The germline V gene has CDR1 DFQATT and CDR2 SNEGSKA (reference sequence). The CDR3 DNA follows: TGCAGTGCCAGACTAGCGGGGCTTAACACCGGGGAGCTGTTTTTT. It specifies CSARLAGLNTGELFF.

This clonotype was seen ten or more times. The chain combines TRBV7-8 with TRBJ1-2, with 8 nucleotides matching TRBD1. V shed 1 base, J shed 7 bases, and the junction held 8 bases outside the gene matches. Germline V gene sequence: CDR1 SGHVS, CDR2 FQNEAQ. CDR3 length equals 15 residues. The CDR3 region is CASSLGSGGHSGYTF. The CDR3 DNA reads as TGTGCCAGCAGCTTAGGGTCAGGGGGCCACTCTGGCTACACCTTC. Supplemented by reference TRBV7-8 and TRBJ1-2, the full variable domain reads GAGVSQSPRYKVAKRGQDVALRCDPISGHVSLFWYQQALGQGPEFLTYFQNEAQLDKSGLPSDRFFAERPEGSVSTLKIQRTQQEDSAVYLCASSLGSGGHSGYTFGSGTRLTVV.

Of note for this clonotype: The junction departs from germline at one end; a sequencing error may be responsible. The chain joins TRBV4-1 to TRBJ1-1; D unresolved. The CDR3 has 13 amino acids. From germline, CDR1 is MGHRA and CDR2 YSYEKL. CDR3 amino acids: CAGSQGQNTEAFF. Here the CDR3 DNA reads TGCGCCGGCAGCCAAGGGCAGAACACTGAAGCTTTCTTT.

The V call is TRBV7-2, the J call TRBJ2-5, with TRBD2 matching over 11 bases. The CDR3 sequence is 16 residues long. V shed 4 bases, J shed 6 bases, and the junction held 10 bases outside the gene matches. CDR1 and CDR2 from the germline V gene are SGHTA and FQGNSA. The CDR3 is CASSSPLAGEGKTQYF. The CDR3 DNA sequence: TGTGCCAGCAGCTCGCCACTAGCGGGGGAGGGGAAGACCCAGTACTTC.

This chain uses TRBV19 with TRBJ2-2; 9 positions agree with TRBD1. The CDR3 is 15 residues long. V lost 7 bases and J lost 5; bases outside the gene matches: 8. Germline assignment: CDR1 LNHDA and CDR2 SQIVND (reference sequence). The CDR3 spells CASNSGTGRTGELFF. The CDR3 nucleotides are TGTGCCAGTAACAGTGGGACAGGGCGGACCGGGGAGCTGTTTTTT.

This clonotype has just a few counts. This chain joins TRBV7-2 and TRBJ1-1, with D perhaps TRBD1 (6 bases). The ends were cut back, 9 bases at V and 1 base at J, with 15 bases in the middle. The CDR3 is made up of 14 amino acids. CDR1 and CDR2 from the germline V gene are SGHTA and FQGNSA. CDR3 nucleotide sequence: TGTGCCAGGTCGAGGGGGTACACGAACACTGAAGCTTTCTTT. Residues: CARSRGYTNTEAFF.

In its sample, this clonotype was seen a few times. This chain links TRBV27 with TRBJ1-2; D may be TRBD1 (6 bases). The CDR3 spans 17 residues. Trimming removed 4 bases from V and 8 bases from J, with 26 bases in between. Germline-derived CDR1 and CDR2 are MNHEY and SMNVEV (reference sequence). This CDR3 reads CASSSSGRGSAEGGYTF. CDR3 DNA: TGTGCCAGCAGTTCCTCGGGCAGGGGATCTGCGGAGGGCGGCTACACCTTC.

The V call is TRBV5-4, the J call TRBJ2-3, with TRBD2 matching over 8 bases. Per germline, CDR1 SGHNT and CDR2 YYREEE (reference sequence). The CDR3 is 17 amino acids. Trimming took 3 bases from V and 6 from J; bases not matched to a gene: 15. The CDR3 region is CASSYPGSGVMGDTQYF. DNA of the CDR3: TGTGCCAGCAGCTACCCGGGTAGCGGGGTTATGGGGGATACGCAGTATTTT.

The rearrangement links TRBV18 to TRBJ2-5; no clear D gene. The length of the CDR3 is 11 residues. Deletions cut 8 bases from V and 0 bases from J, with 4 bases between. Germline CDR1 and CDR2: KGHSH and LQKENI. The CDR3 DNA sequence: TGTGCCAGCCCATACCAAGAGACCCAGTACTTC. Its translation: CASPYQETQYF.

This sequence joins TRBV7-2 and TRBJ2-2; D not certain. Deletions cut 1 base from V and 4 bases from J, with 13 bases between. CDR1 is SGHTA and CDR2 is FQGNSA in the germline V gene. The length of the CDR3 is 16 residues. CDR3 DNA: TGTGCCAGCAGCTTAGATCACACAGTTGTCACCGGGGAGCTGTTTTTT. Its protein product is CASSLDHTVVTGELFF.

This sequence joins TRBV4-1 and TRBJ1-1; 7 nucleotides agree with TRBD1. J lost 4 bases, V lost 2 bases, and 10 bases had no gene match. In germline, CDR1 is MGHRA, CDR2 YSYEKL. The length of the CDR3 is 16 residues. As DNA, the CDR3 is TGCGCCAGCAGCCAACCTAAGACAGGGACGGCCACTGAAGCTTTCTTT. The encoded protein is CASSQPKTGTATEAFF.

This chain uses TRBV11-2 with TRBJ2-2; 7 bases match TRBD1. After removal of 3 bases from V and 6 bases from J, the junction contained 4 bases not matched to a gene. Looked up from germline, CDR1 is SGHAT and CDR2 is FQNNGV. This CDR3 has 14 amino acids. In DNA form, the CDR3 reads TGTGCCAGCAGCTTCGGCAGGGGGTCCGGGGAGCTGTTTTTT. It codes for CASSFGRGSGELFF.